This T cell receptor beta chain stems from a study of metastatic and nonmetastatic thyroid tumors. CDR1 and CDR2 (germline): MNHEY, SVGAGI. CDR3 length equals 13 residues. With 2 bases removed from V and 7 bases from J, the gap between germline ends came to 8 bases. TCRdb re-analyzed the PCR reads through MiXCR. The sample carries roughly 72,000 clones, 15% to 20% recorded once. No treatment had been given to any patient before thyroid surgery. General study findings and limits: Significantly greater TCR beta diversity was reportedly found in malignant thyroid tumors than in benign nodules (in blood and tumor).

A word on this clone: Its antigen is as yet unknown.

The origin of this receptor is a female donor with papillary thyroid cancer or a benign thyroid nodule (not recorded which). Some clones in this sample may be carry-over from other donors' samples. The source material was blood. The J gene is TRBJ2-2, the V gene TRBV6-5, with D perhaps TRBD2 (5 bases). CDR3 bases: TGTGCCAGCAGTTACGAGGGAATCGGGGAGCTGTTTTTT. This codes for CASSYEGIGELFF.